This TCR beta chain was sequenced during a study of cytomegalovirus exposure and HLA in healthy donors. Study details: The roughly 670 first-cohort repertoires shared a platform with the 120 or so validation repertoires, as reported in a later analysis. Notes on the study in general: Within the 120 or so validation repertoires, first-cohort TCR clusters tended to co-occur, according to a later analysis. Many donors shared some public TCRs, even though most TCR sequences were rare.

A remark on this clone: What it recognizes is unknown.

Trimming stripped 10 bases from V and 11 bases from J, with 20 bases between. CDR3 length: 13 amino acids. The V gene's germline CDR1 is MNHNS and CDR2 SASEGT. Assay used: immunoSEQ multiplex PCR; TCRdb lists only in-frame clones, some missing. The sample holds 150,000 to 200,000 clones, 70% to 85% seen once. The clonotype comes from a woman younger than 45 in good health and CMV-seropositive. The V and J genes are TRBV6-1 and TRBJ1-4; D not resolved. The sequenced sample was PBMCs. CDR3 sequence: CATLKDYGAKLFF. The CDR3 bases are TGTGCCACCCTTAAAGACTACGGAGCTAAACTGTTTTTT.